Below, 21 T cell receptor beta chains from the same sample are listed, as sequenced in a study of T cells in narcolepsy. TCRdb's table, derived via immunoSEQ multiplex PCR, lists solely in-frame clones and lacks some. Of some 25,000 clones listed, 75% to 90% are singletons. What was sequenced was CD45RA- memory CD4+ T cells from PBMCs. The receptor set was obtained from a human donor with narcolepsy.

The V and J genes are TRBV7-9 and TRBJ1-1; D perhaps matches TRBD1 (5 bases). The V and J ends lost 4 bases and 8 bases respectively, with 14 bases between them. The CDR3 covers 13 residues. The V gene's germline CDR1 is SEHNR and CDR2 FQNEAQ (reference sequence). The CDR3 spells CASSWGRVGEAFF. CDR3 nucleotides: TGTGCCAGCAGCTGGGGCAGGGTTGGGGAAGCTTTCTTT.

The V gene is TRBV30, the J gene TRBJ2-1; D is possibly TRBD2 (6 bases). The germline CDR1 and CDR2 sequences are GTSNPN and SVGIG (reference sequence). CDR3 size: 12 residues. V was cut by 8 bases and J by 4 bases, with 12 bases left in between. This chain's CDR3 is CAREAGYNEQFF. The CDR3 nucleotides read TGTGCCCGAGAGGCGGGATACAATGAGCAGTTCTTC. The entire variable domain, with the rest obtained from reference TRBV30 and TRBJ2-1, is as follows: SQTIHQWPATLVQPVGSPLSLECTVEGTSNPNLYWYRQAAGRGLQLLFYSVGIGQISSEVPQNLSASRPQDRQFILSSKKLLLSDSGFYLCAREAGYNEQFFGPGTRLTVL.

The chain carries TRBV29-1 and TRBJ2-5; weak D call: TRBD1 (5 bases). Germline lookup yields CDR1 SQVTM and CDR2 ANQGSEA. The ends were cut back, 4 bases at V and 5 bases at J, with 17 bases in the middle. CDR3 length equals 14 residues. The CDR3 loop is CSVGLGGRVETQYF. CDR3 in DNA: TGCAGCGTTGGTTTAGGCGGCAGGGTGGAGACCCAGTACTTC.

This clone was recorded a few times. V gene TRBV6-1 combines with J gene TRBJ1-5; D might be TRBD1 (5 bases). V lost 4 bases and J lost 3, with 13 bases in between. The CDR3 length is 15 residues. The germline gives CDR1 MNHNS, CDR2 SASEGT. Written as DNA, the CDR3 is TGTGCCAGCAGTGGTGGGGGGACCGTCAATCAGCCCCAGCATTTT. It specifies CASSGGGTVNQPQHF.

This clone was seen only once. CDR3 in amino acids: CASSPRQTDTQYF. CDR3 nucleotides: TGTGCCAGCAGCCCCCGACAGACAGATACGCAGTATTTT. The rearrangement joins TRBV9 to TRBJ2-3; tentatively, D is TRBD1 (5 bases). Germline V gene lookup returns CDR1 SGDLS and CDR2 YYNGEE. V shed 4 bases and J shed 3 bases, with 9 bases lying between them. This CDR3 has 13 amino acids.

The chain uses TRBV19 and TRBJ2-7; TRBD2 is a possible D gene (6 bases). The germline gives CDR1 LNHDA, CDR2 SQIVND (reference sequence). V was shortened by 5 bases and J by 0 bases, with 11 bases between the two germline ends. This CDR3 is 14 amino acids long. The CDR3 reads CASSYGTYSYEQYF. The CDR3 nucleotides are TGTGCCAGTAGTTACGGGACTTACTCCTACGAGCAGTACTTC.

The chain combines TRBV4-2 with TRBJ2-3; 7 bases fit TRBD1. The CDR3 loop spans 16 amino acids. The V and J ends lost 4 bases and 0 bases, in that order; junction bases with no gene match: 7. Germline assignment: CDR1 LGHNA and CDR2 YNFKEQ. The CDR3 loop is CASSLEGAGSTDTQYF. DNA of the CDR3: TGTGCCAGCAGCCTTGAGGGGGCAGGGAGCACAGATACGCAGTATTTT.

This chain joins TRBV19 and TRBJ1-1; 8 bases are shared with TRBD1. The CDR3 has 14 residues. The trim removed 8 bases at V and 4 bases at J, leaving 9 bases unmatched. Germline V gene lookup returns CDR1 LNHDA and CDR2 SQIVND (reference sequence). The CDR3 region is CASRVTGGGTEAFF. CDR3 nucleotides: TGTGCCAGTCGTGTTACAGGGGGGGGCACTGAAGCTTTCTTT.

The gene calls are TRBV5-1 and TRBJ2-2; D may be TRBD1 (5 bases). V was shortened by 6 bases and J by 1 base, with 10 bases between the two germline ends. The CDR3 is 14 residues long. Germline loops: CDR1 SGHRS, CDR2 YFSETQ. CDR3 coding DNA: TGCGCCAGCACGGACACTAAGAACACCGGGGAGCTGTTTTTT. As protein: CASTDTKNTGELFF.

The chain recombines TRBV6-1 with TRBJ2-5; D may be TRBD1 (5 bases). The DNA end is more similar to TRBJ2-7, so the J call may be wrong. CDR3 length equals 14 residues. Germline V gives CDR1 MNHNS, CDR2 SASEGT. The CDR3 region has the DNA TGTGCCAGCATACCCGACAGACCTCCCTACGAGCAGTACTTC. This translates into CASIPDRPPYEQYF.

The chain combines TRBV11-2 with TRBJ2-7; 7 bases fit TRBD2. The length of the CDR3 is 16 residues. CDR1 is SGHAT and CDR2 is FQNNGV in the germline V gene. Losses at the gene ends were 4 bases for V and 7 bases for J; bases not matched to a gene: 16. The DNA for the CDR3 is TGTGCCAGCAGCTCCATAGGTAGGGCGGGAGCTGAGGAGCAGTACTTC. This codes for CASSSIGRAGAEEQYF.

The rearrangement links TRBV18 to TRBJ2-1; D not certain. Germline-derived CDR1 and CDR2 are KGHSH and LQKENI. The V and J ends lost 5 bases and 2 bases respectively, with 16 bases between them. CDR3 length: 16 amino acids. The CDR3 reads CASSSSGLTPYNEQFF. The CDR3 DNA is TGTGCCAGCTCATCCTCCGGGTTGACCCCCTACAATGAGCAGTTCTTC. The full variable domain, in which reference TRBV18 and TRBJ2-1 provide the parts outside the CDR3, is NAGVMQNPRHLVRRRGQEARLRCSPMKGHSHVYWYRQLPEEGLKFMVYLQKENIIDESGMPKERFSAEFPKEGPSILRIQQVVRGDSAAYFCASSSSGLTPYNEQFFGPGTRLTVL.

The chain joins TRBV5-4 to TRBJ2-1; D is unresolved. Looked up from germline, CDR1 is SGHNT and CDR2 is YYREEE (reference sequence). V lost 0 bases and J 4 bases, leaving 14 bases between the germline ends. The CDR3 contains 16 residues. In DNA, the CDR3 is TGTGCCAGCAGCTTGGATCAGGAACCCACTTACAATGAGCAGTTCTTC. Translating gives CASSLDQEPTYNEQFF. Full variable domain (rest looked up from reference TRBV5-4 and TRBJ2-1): ETGVTQSPTHLIKTRGQQVTLRCSSQSGHNTVSWYQQALGQGPQFIFQYYREEENGRGNFPPRFSGLQFPNYSSELNVNALELDDSALYLCASSLDQEPTYNEQFFGPGTRLTVL.

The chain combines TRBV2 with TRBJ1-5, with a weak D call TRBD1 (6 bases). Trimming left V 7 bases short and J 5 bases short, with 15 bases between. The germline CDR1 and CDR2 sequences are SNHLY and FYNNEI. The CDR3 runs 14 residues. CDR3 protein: CASNTGKRDQPQHF. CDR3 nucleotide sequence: TGTGCCAGCAACACAGGGAAGAGGGATCAGCCCCAGCATTTT.

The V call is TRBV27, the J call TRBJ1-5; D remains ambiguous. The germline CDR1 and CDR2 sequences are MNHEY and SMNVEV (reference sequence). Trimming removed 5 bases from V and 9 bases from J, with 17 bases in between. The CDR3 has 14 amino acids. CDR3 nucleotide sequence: TGTGCCAGCAGTCCCCTGGGAGGTAAACGGCCCCAGCATTTT. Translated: CASSPLGGKRPQHF.

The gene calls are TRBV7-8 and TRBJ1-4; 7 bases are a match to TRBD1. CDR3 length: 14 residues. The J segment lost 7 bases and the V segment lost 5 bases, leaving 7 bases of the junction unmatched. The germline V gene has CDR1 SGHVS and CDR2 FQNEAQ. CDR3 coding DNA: TGTGCCAGCAGCCCGACAGGGAAGAGTGAAAAACTGTTTTTT. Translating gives CASSPTGKSEKLFF.

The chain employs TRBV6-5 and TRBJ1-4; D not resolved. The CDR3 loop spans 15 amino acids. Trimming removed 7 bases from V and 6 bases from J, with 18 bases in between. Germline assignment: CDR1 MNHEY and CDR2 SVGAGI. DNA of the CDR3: TGTGCCAGCATGGGCAGGCCCCCCATATATGAAAAACTGTTTTTT. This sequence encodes CASMGRPPIYEKLFF.

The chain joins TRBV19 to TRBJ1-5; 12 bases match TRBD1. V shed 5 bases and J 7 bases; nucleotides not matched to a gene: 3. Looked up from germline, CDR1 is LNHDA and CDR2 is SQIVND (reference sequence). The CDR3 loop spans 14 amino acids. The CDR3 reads CASSGTGGGQPQHF. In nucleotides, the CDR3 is TGTGCCAGTAGTGGGACAGGGGGCGGCCAGCCCCAGCATTTT.

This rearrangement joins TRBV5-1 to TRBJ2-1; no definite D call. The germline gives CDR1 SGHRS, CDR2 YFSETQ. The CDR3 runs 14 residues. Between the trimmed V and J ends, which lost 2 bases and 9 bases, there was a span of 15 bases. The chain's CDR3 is CASSFIARVGEQFF. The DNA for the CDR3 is TGCGCCAGCAGCTTCATTGCCCGGGTGGGTGAGCAGTTCTTC. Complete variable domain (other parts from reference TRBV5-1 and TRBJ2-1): KAGVTQTPRYLIKTRGQQVTLSCSPISGHRSVSWYQQTPGQGLQFLFEYFSETQRNKGNFPGRFSGRQFSNSRSEMNVSTLELGDSALYLCASSFIARVGEQFFGPGTRLTVL.

CDR3 nucleotides: TGTGCCAGTAGTATGACAGGGGGCTCTTATACTGAAGCTTTCTTT. It codes for CASSMTGGSYTEAFF. This chain links TRBV19 with TRBJ1-1; 10 bases line up with TRBD1. Germline loops: CDR1 LNHDA, CDR2 SQIVND (reference sequence). CDR3 length equals 15 residues. J gave up 5 bases and V 3 bases, and 6 bases lay outside the gene matches. The full variable domain, in which reference TRBV19 and TRBJ1-1 provide the parts outside the CDR3, is DGGITQSPKYLFRKEGQNVTLSCEQNLNHDAMYWYRQDPGQGLRLIYYSQIVNDFQKGDIAEGYSVSREKKESFPLTVTSAQKNPTAFYLCASSMTGGSYTEAFFGQGTRLTVV.

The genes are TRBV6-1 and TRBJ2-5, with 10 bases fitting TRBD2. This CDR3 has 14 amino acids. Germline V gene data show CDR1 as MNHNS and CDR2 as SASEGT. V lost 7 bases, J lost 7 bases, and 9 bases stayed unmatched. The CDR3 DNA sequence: TGTGCCAGCATCGGGACTAGCGCCGGCGGGACCCAGTACTTC. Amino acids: CASIGTSAGGTQYF.